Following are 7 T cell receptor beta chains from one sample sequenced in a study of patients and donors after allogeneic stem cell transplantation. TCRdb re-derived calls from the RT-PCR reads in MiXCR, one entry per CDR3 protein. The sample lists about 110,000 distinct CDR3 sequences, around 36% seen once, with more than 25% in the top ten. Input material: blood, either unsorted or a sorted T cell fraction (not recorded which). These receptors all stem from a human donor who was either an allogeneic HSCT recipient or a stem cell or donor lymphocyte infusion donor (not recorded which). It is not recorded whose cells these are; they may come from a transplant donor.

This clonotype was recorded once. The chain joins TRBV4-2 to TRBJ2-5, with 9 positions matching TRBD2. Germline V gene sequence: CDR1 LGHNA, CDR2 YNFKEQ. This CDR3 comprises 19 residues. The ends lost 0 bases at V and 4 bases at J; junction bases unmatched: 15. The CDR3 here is CASSQDLGREGRSIETQYF. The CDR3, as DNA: TGTGCCAGCAGCCAAGATCTTGGGCGGGAGGGCCGATCGATAGAGACCCAGTACTTC.

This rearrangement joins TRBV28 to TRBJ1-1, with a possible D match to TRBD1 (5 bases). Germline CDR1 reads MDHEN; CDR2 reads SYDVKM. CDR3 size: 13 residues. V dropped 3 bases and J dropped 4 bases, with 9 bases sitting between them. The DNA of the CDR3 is TGTGCCAGCAGTTTGGGGGGAGTCACTGAAGCTTTCTTT. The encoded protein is CASSLGGVTEAFF.

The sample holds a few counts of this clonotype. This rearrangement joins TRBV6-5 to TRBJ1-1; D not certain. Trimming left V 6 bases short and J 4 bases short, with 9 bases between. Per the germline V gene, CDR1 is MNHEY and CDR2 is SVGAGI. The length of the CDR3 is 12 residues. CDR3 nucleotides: TGTGCCAGCAGGGGAAACCCCACTGAAGCTTTCTTT. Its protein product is CASRGNPTEAFF.

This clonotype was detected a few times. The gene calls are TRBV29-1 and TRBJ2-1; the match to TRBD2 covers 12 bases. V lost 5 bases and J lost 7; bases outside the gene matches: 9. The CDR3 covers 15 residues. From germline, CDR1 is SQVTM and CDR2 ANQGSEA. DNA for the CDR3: TGCAGCGTTCGACCTAGCGGGAGGGCCGGGAATGAGCAGTTCTTC. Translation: CSVRPSGRAGNEQFF.

The CDR3 is CASREGLAGVETQYF. DNA for the CDR3: TGTGCCAGCAGAGAAGGACTAGCGGGAGTGGAGACCCAGTACTTC. This chain uses TRBV7-2 with TRBJ2-5; 13 nucleotides agree with TRBD2. This CDR3 has 15 amino acids. Germline CDR1 is SGHTA and CDR2 is FQGNSA. The J segment lost 5 bases and the V segment lost 6 bases, leaving 6 bases of the junction unmatched.

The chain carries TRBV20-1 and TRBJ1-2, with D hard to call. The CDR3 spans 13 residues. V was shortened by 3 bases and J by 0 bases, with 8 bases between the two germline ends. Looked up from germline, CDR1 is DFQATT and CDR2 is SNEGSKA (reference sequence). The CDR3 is CSASGRPNYGYTF. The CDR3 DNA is TGCAGTGCTAGCGGCAGGCCTAACTATGGCTACACCTTC.

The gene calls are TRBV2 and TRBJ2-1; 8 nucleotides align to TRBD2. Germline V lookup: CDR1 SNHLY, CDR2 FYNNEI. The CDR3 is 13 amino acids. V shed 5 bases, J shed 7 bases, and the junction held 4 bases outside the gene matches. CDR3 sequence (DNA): TGTGCCAGCAGTAGCGGGAGTTTAAATGAGCAGTTCTTC. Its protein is CASSSGSLNEQFF.